This T cell receptor (beta chain) was profiled in a study of T cell repertoires in cytomegalovirus infection. Turning to this clonotype: The antigen remains unidentified.

The CDR3 totals 17 residues. J was trimmed by 1 base and V by 7 bases; bases with no gene match: 9. MiXCR, applied by TCRdb to the reads, yields one record per CDR3 protein. In the table there are around 900,000 distinct CDR3 sequences, 30% to 40% of which are singletons. V and J are TRBV12-3 or TRBV12-4 and TRBJ2-4; 11 bases map to TRBD2. The starting material was cultured CD8+ T cells from PBMCs, obtained from culture after CMV antigen stimulation. This receptor was identified in a human donor in good health (CMV status not recorded). Some clones in this sample may be carry-over from other donors' samples. Here the CDR3 reads CASTDIAGGLAKNIQYF. In nucleotides, the CDR3 is TGTGCCAGCACCGACATAGCGGGGGGGCTCGCCAAAAACATTCAGTACTTC.